Below are 5 T cell receptor beta chains sequenced from a single sample in a study of shared clonotypes between healthy human individuals. Method: immunoSEQ multiplex PCR; TCRdb's copy keeps in-frame clones and lacks some. The data hold some 500,000 clones, with more than 95% observed a single time. The sequenced material came from naive CD4+ T cells sorted from blood. Subset specified: CD45RA+ positively selected. The receptors shown here come from a woman in her 30s in good health.

The rearrangement joins TRBV2 to TRBJ1-5; 10 nucleotides align to TRBD1. Germline V gene sequence: CDR1 SNHLY, CDR2 FYNNEI. CDR3 length equals 17 residues. After removal of 4 bases from V and 0 bases from J, the junction contained 6 bases not matched to a gene. The CDR3 bases are TGTGCCAGCAGTGGTATGACAGGGGGCTATAGCAATCAGCCCCAGCATTTT. Translated: CASSGMTGGYSNQPQHF.

The rearrangement uses TRBV6-6 and TRBJ1-2; 7 nucleotides agree with TRBD1. Germline V lookup: CDR1 MNHNY, CDR2 SVGAGI (reference sequence). The CDR3 spans 16 residues. Unmatched junction bases numbered 12, after V lost 2 bases and J lost 6 bases. In DNA, the CDR3 is TGTGCCAGCAGTTACAACGACAGGGTGACGTCGGATGGCTACACCTTC. This encodes CASSYNDRVTSDGYTF.

This clone showed up just once. J is TRBJ2-5 and V is TRBV27; D is uncertain. The germline CDR1 and CDR2 sequences are MNHEY and SMNVEV (reference sequence). The CDR3 runs 13 residues. The ends were cut back, 6 bases at V and 1 base at J, with 9 bases in the middle. The CDR3 sequence is CASSRAFQETQYF. CDR3 nucleotide sequence: TGTGCCAGCAGCCGGGCCTTCCAAGAGACCCAGTACTTC.

This chain connects TRBV27 to TRBJ2-1, with 11 bases that match TRBD1. This CDR3 spans 14 amino acids. Germline V lookup: CDR1 MNHEY, CDR2 SMNVEV (reference sequence). The V and J ends lost 5 bases and 8 bases, in that order; junction bases with no gene match: 5. This chain's CDR3 is CASSLDRGLYEQFF. The CDR3 DNA reads as TGTGCCAGCAGTCTGGACAGGGGGCTTTATGAGCAGTTCTTC.

This chain uses TRBV5-5 with TRBJ1-6; possible D gene TRBD1, 5 bases. Germline CDR1 reads SGHKS; CDR2 reads YYEKEE (reference sequence). This CDR3 is built from 15 residues. The V gene lost 3 bases and the J gene lost 5 bases, with 12 bases spanning the gap. This CDR3 is CASSSGGGDNSPLHF. DNA of the CDR3: TGTGCCAGCAGCTCCGGGGGTGGAGATAATTCACCCCTCCACTTT.